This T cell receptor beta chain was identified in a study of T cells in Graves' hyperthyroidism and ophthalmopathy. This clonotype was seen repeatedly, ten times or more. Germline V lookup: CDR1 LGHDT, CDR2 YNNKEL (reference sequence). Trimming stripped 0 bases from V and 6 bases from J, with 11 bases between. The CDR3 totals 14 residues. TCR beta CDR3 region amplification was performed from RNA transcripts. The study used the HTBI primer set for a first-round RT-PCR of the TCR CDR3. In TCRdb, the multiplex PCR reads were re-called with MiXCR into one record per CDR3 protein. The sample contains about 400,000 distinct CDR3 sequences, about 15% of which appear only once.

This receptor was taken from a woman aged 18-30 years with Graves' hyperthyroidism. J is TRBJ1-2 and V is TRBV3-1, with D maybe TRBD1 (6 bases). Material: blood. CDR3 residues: CASSQDGTGHGYTF. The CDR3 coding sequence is TGTGCCAGCAGCCAAGATGGAACAGGGCATGGCTACACCTTC. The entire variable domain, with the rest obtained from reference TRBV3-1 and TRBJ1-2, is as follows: DTAVSQTPKYLVTQMGNDKSIKCEQNLGHDTMYWYKQDSKKFLKIMFSYNNKELIINETVPNRFSPKSPDKAHLNLHINSLELGDSAVYFCASSQDGTGHGYTFGSGTRLTVV.